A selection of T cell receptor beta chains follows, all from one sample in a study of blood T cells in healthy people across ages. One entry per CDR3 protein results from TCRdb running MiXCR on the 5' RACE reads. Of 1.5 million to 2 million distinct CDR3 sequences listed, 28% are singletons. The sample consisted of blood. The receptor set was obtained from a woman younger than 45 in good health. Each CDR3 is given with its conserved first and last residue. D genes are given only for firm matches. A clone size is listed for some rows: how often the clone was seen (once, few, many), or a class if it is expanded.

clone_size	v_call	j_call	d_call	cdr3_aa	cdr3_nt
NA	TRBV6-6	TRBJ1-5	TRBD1	CASTREGAQPQHF	TGTGCCAGCACCCGGGAGGGGGCCCAGCCCCAGCATTTT
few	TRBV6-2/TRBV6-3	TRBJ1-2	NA	CASSYSNKGADYGYTF	TGTGCCAGCAGTTACTCGAACAAGGGCGCCGACTATGGCTACACCTTC
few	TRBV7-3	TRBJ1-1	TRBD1	CASSSGTVKNTEAFF	TGTGCCAGCAGCTCCGGGACAGTCAAGAACACTGAAGCTTTCTTT
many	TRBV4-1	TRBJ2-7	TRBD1	CASSQQLGQGAYEQYF	TGCGCCAGCAGCCAACAGCTAGGACAGGGGGCCTACGAGCAGTACTTC
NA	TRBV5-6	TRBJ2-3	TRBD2	CASSEEGFVLNGGVTQYF	TGTGCCAGCAGTGAGGAAGGTTTTGTCCTAAACGGGGGGGTGACGCAGTATTTT
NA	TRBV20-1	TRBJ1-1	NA	CSARDHLRGTEAFF	TGCAGTGCTAGAGATCACTTAAGGGGCACTGAAGCTTTCTTT
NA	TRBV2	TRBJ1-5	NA	CASSEWRSNQPQHF	TGTGCCAGCAGTGAATGGCGTAGCAATCAGCCCCAGCATTTT
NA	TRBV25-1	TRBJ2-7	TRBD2	CASSAAGGAMGEQYF	TGTGCCAGCAGTGCCGCGGGGGGGGCTATGGGCGAGCAGTACTTC
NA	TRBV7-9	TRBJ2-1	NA	CASSGDKALPLRNEQFF	TGTGCCAGCAGCGGAGACAAGGCTCTCCCGCTCCGCAATGAGCAGTTCTTC
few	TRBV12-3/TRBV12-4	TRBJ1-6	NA	CASSLRQESSPLHF	TGTGCCAGCAGTTTAAGGCAAGAGAGCTCACCCCTCCACTTT
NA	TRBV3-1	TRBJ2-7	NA	CASSQDRRARYLCEQYF	TGTGCCAGCAGCCAAGATCGTCGGGCCCGATACCTCTGCGAGCAGTACTTC
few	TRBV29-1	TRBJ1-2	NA	CSVKPQGNYGYTF	TGCAGCGTTAAGCCCCAGGGAAACTATGGCTACACCTTC
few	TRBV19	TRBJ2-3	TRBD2	CASSAGGAGDTQYF	TGTGCCAGCTCGGCGGGAGGCGCGGGGGATACGCAGTATTTT
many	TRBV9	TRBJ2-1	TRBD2	CASSVEGLAHNEQFF	TGTGCCAGCAGCGTAGAGGGACTAGCGCACAATGAGCAGTTCTTC
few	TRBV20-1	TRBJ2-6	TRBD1	CSARSTGRGANVLTF	TGCAGTGCTAGGTCGACAGGGCGCGGGGCCAACGTCCTGACTTTC
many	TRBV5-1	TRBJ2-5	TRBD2	CASRLAVQETQYF	TGCGCCAGCCGACTAGCGGTTCAAGAGACCCAGTACTTC
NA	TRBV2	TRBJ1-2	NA	CASSEGGRAGYTF	TGTGCCAGCAGTGAAGGGGGCAGGGCTGGCTACACCTTC
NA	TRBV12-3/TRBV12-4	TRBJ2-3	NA	CASSPATAYTQYF	TGTGCCAGCAGTCCGGCGACAGCTTATACGCAGTATTTT
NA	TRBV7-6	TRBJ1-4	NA	CASSGNRNEKLFF	TGTGCCAGCTCGGGGAACCGGAATGAAAAACTGTTTTTT
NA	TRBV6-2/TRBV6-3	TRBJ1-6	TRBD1	CASRPSGQNNSPLHF	TGTGCCAGCAGACCATCGGGACAGAATAATTCACCCCTCCACTTT
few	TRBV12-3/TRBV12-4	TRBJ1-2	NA	CASSLMINYGYTF	TGTGCCAGCAGTTTAATGATTAACTATGGCTACACCTTC
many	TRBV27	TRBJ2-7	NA	CASSWSETYEQYF	TGTGCCAGCAGTTGGTCGGAGACCTACGAGCAGTACTTC
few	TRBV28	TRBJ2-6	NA	CASSRNRVRSGANVLTF	TGTGCCAGCAGCAGAAACAGGGTCCGCTCTGGGGCCAACGTCCTGACTTTC
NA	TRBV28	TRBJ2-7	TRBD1	CASSSPPGGCYEQYF	TGTGCCAGCAGTTCCCCCCCAGGGGGCTGCTACGAGCAGTACTTC
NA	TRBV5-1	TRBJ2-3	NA	CASSPGTMTSTDTQYF	TGCGCCAGCAGTCCCGGGACAATGACAAGCACAGATACGCAGTATTTT
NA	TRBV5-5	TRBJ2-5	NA	CASRAVGGGETQYF	TGTGCCAGCAGGGCGGTAGGGGGTGGAGAGACCCAGTACTTC
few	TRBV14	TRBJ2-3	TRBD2	CASSQERGIIDTQYF	TGTGCCAGCAGCCAAGAGCGGGGGATTATAGATACGCAGTATTTT
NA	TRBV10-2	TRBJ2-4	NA	CASSESPENIQYF	TGCGCCAGCAGTGAGTCGCCGGAAAACATTCAGTACTTC
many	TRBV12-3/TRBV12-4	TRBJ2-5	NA	CASSSRTGGQETQYF	TGTGCCAGCAGCAGCCGTACCGGGGGACAAGAGACCCAGTACTTC
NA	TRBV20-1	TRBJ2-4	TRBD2	CSAISGSRQNIQYF	TGCAGTGCTATTAGCGGGAGCCGGCAAAACATTCAGTACTTC
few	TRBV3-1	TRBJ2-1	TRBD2	CASSRLGGDEQFF	TGTGCCAGCAGCCGTCTTGGGGGGGATGAGCAGTTCTTC
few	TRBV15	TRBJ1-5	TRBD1	CATSSRTGGWQPQHF	TGTGCCACCAGCAGTAGGACAGGGGGCTGGCAGCCCCAGCATTTT
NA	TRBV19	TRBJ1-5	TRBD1	CASKPGQGAPSNQPQHF	TGTGCCAGTAAGCCGGGACAGGGGGCGCCGAGCAATCAGCCCCAGCATTTT
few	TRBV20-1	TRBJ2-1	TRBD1	CSAPPGQGAEEQFF	TGCAGTGCTCCCCCGGGACAGGGGGCGGAGGAGCAGTTCTTC
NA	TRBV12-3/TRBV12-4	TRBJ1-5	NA	CASSFASTYSNQPQHF	TGTGCCAGCAGTTTTGCCAGTACCTATAGCAATCAGCCCCAGCATTTT